The sequence of this TCR beta chain was determined in a study of T cell clones after liver transplantation. At the level of the study: A pre-transplant mixed lymphocyte reaction with TCRbeta sequencing defined graft-donor-reactive clones followed in post-transplant blood. Tolerance: complete withdrawal held at least one year, liver enzymes staying within twice normal.

Assay used: immunoSEQ multiplex PCR; TCRdb lists only in-frame clones, some missing. The sample has about 75,000 clones, around 80% seen once. Concerning this clone itself: As yet, its antigen is unknown.

Study findings and constraints: In 5 of 8 subjects, circulating graft-donor-reactive CD4 TCRbeta sequences fell significantly after transplant.

This clonotype originated in a human patient who received a liver transplant. Among the T cells, some may be from the graft donor. This specimen was CD4+ T cells from blood, taken less than 50 months after liver transplant.

The DNA for the CDR3 is TGCGCCAGCCAGGGGAGACAGGGGCAAGAGACCCAGTACTTC. It is translated as CASQGRQGQETQYF. The chain has TRBV5-1 and TRBJ2-5, with 8 bases that match TRBD1. Germline lookup yields CDR1 SGHRS and CDR2 YFSETQ. The CDR3 extends over 14 amino acids. V shed 7 bases, J shed 2 bases, and the junction held 7 bases outside the gene matches. Based on the CDR3 plus reference TRBV5-1 and TRBJ2-5, the full variable domain is KAGVTQTPRYLIKTRGQQVTLSCSPISGHRSVSWYQQTPGQGLQFLFEYFSETQRNKGNFPGRFSGRQFSNSRSEMNVSTLELGDSALYLCASQGRQGQETQYFGPGTRLLVL.